These T cell receptor beta chains were read from a single sample in a study of post-analysis software for immune sequencing data. Using its own MiXCR run on the PCR reads, TCRdb lists one record per CDR3 protein. There are approximately 660,000 distinct CDR3 sequences in the sample; around 64% occur only once, and about 11% lies in the top ten. Source material: blood. Receptor source: a girl under 10 years old with multiple sclerosis. CDR3s include the opening cysteine and the closing phenylalanine or tryptophan. A D gene is named only where the DNA matches it firmly. Size values are once, few and many counts, or a class for expanded clones, and some rows have none.

V gene: TRBV28
J gene: TRBJ2-1
D gene: -
clone size: -
CDR3 DNA: TGTGCCAGCAATGAAAGGGGAGGGGGCCCGTTTGGCTCCTACAATGAGCAGTTCTTC
CDR3 protein: CASNERGGGPFGSYNEQFF

V gene: TRBV2
J gene: TRBJ2-5
D gene: -
clone size: -
CDR3 DNA: TGTGCCAGCAGTGATGGGCACTACCGAGAGACCCAGTACTTC
CDR3 protein: CASSDGHYRETQYF

V gene: TRBV7-6
J gene: TRBJ2-1
D gene: -
clone size: -
CDR3 DNA: TGTGCCAGCAGTGCTACAGGGCTAAGCTCCTACAATGAGCAGTTCTTC
CDR3 protein: CASSATGLSSYNEQFF

V gene: TRBV12-3/TRBV12-4
J gene: TRBJ1-6
D gene: -
clone size: -
CDR3 DNA: TGTGCCAGCAGTTTGATTAGCGGGAAGGGCGAGAATTCACCCCTCCACTTT
CDR3 protein: CASSLISGKGENSPLHF

V gene: TRBV29-1
J gene: TRBJ2-5
D gene: -
clone size: -
CDR3 DNA: TGCAGCGTAACACCGAACCAAGAGACCCAGTACTTC
CDR3 protein: CSVTPNQETQYF

V gene: TRBV10-1
J gene: TRBJ2-3
D gene: -
clone size: -
CDR3 DNA: TGCGCCAGCAGTGAGACCCTTTTGGATACGCAGTATTTT
CDR3 protein: CASSETLLDTQYF

V gene: TRBV7-9
J gene: TRBJ2-7
D gene: -
clone size: once
CDR3 DNA: TGTGCCAGCAGCTTATCTCAGGGGATCGCCTACGAGCAGTACTTC
CDR3 protein: CASSLSQGIAYEQYF

V gene: TRBV9
J gene: TRBJ2-3
D gene: -
clone size: -
CDR3 DNA: TGTGCCAGCAGCGTGGACGGGGCAGATACGCAGTATTTT
CDR3 protein: CASSVDGADTQYF

V gene: TRBV20-1
J gene: TRBJ1-1
D gene: -
clone size: few
CDR3 DNA: TGCAGTGCTAGAGTTGCGGGTCGGTACACTGAAGCTTTCTTT
CDR3 protein: CSARVAGRYTEAFF

V gene: TRBV6-5
J gene: TRBJ2-1
D gene: TRBD2
clone size: -
CDR3 DNA: TGTGCCAGCGCCCGGGAGGGGCTTATACCCTACAATGAGCAGTTCTTC
CDR3 protein: CASAREGLIPYNEQFF

V gene: TRBV5-1
J gene: TRBJ2-1
D gene: TRBD2
clone size: -
CDR3 DNA: TGCGCCAGCAGCTTGGCGGCTAGCGGGAGAGACAATGAGCAGTTCTTC
CDR3 protein: CASSLAASGRDNEQFF

V gene: TRBV12-3/TRBV12-4
J gene: TRBJ2-1
D gene: TRBD1
clone size: -
CDR3 DNA: TGTGCCAGCAGTTGGGGACAGGGGAATGAGCAGTTCTTC
CDR3 protein: CASSWGQGNEQFF

V gene: TRBV6-2/TRBV6-3
J gene: TRBJ2-1
D gene: -
clone size: -
CDR3 DNA: TGTGCCAGCAGTTCCCCGGGACTCCTCTCCTACAATGAGCAGTTCTTC
CDR3 protein: CASSSPGLLSYNEQFF

V gene: TRBV11-1
J gene: TRBJ2-1
D gene: -
clone size: once
CDR3 DNA: TGTGCCAGCAGAGCGTTAGAGGGCTCCTACAATGGGCAGTTCTTC
CDR3 protein: CASRALEGSYNGQFF

V gene: TRBV24-1
J gene: TRBJ2-3
D gene: -
clone size: -
CDR3 DNA: TGTGCCACCAGTGATTCCCCCGTACTAGGCGACCGAGATACGCAGTATTTT
CDR3 protein: CATSDSPVLGDRDTQYF

V gene: TRBV27
J gene: TRBJ2-3
D gene: TRBD1
clone size: -
CDR3 DNA: TGTGCCAGCAGTTTATTTGGACAGGGCGGGGATACGCAGTATTTT
CDR3 protein: CASSLFGQGGDTQYF

V gene: TRBV10-3
J gene: TRBJ2-3
D gene: -
clone size: few
CDR3 DNA: TGTGCCATCAGTGATCAGGGCGGGGGCACAGATACGCAGTATTTT
CDR3 protein: CAISDQGGGTDTQYF

V gene: TRBV11-2
J gene: TRBJ2-1
D gene: -
clone size: -
CDR3 DNA: TGTGCCAGCAGCTTTGGGAGAGACTTCAATGAGCAGTTCTTC
CDR3 protein: CASSFGRDFNEQFF

V gene: TRBV30
J gene: TRBJ1-1
D gene: -
clone size: -
CDR3 DNA: TGTGCCTGGAGTCCCCGACCGGTGAACACTGAAGCTTTCTTT
CDR3 protein: CAWSPRPVNTEAFF

V gene: TRBV7-2
J gene: TRBJ1-4
D gene: -
clone size: few
CDR3 DNA: TGTGCCAGCAGCTTAAGCCCAACTAATGAAAAACTGTTTTTT
CDR3 protein: CASSLSPTNEKLFF

V gene: TRBV7-2
J gene: TRBJ1-1
D gene: -
clone size: few
CDR3 DNA: TGTGCCAGCAGCTTGTCTGGGATCACTGAAGCTTTCTTT
CDR3 protein: CASSLSGITEAFF

V gene: TRBV12-3/TRBV12-4
J gene: TRBJ2-3
D gene: -
clone size: once
CDR3 DNA: TGTGCCAGCAGTTTATTCGGTAGCAGGGCAGATACGCAGTATTTT
CDR3 protein: CASSLFGSRADTQYF

V gene: TRBV5-5
J gene: TRBJ1-4
D gene: TRBD1
clone size: -
CDR3 DNA: TGTGCCAGCAGCTCCTTGACAGGGGCCTTTGAAAAACTGTTTTTT
CDR3 protein: CASSSLTGAFEKLFF